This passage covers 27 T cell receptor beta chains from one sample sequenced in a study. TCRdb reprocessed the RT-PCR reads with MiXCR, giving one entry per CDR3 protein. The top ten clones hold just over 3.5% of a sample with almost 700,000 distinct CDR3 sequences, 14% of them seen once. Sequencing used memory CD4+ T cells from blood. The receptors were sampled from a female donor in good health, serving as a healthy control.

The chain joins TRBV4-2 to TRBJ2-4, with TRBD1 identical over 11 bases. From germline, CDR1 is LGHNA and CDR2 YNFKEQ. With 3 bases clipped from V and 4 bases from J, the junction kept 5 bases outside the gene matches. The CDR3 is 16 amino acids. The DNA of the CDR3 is TGTGCCAGCAGCCAGGTGGGACAGGGGGGGAAAAACATTCAGTACTTC. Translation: CASSQVGQGGKNIQYF.

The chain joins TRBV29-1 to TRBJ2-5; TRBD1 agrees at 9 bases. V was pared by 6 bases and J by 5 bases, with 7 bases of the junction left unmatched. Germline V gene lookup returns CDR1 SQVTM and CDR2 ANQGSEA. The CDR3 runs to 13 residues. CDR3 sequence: CSVILTGGETQYF. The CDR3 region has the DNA TGCAGCGTCATCCTGACAGGGGGGGAGACCCAGTACTTC. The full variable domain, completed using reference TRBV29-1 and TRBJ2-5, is SAVISQKPSRDICQRGTSLTIQCQVDSQVTMMFWYRQQPGQSLTLIATANQGSEATYESGFVIDKFPISRPNLTFSTLTVSNMSPEDSSIYLCSVILTGGETQYFGPGTRLLVL.

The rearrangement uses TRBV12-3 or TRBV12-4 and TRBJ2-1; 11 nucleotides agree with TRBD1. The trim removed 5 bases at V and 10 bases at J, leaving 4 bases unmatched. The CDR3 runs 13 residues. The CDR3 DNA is TGTGCCAGCAGTAGGGACAGGGGGTTCGAGCAGTTCTTC. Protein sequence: CASSRDRGFEQFF.

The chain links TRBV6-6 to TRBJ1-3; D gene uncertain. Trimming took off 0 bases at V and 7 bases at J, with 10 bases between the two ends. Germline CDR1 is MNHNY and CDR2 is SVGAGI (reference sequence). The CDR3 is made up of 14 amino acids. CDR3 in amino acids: CASSYSSGWNTIYF. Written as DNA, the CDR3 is TGTGCCAGCAGTTACTCGTCGGGTTGGAACACCATATATTTT.

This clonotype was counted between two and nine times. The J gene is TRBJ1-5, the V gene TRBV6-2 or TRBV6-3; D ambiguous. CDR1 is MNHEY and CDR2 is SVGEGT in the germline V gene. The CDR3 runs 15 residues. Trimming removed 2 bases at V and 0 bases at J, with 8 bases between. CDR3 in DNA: TGTGCCAGCAGTTACAAGGTAGATAGCAATCAGCCCCAGCATTTT. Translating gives CASSYKVDSNQPQHF.

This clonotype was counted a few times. Here the CDR3 DNA reads TGTGCCAGCACTCTAGGGGCTAGCGGGACTACGGGGAGGGATACGCAGTATTTT. Translated, it gives CASTLGASGTTGRDTQYF. This chain links TRBV12-3 or TRBV12-4 with TRBJ2-3; 9 bases line up with TRBD2. This CDR3 is 18 amino acids long. The V gene end was trimmed by 7 bases and the J gene end by 6 bases; junction bases not matched to a gene: 20.

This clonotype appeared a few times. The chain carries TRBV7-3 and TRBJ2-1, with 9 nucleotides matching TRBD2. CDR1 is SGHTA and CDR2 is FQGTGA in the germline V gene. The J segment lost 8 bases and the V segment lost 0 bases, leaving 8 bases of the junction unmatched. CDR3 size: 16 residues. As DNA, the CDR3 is TGTGCCAGCAGCTTAACAGCCGCGGGAGGGTCTGATGAGCAGTTCTTC. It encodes CASSLTAAGGSDEQFF.

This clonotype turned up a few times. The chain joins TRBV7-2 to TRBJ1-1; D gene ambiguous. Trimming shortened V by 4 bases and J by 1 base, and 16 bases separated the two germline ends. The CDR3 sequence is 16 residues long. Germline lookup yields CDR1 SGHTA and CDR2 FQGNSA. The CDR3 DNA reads TGTGCCAGCAGCTCCCCTTCGCAATCCGGGAACACTGAAGCTTTCTTT. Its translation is CASSSPSQSGNTEAFF.

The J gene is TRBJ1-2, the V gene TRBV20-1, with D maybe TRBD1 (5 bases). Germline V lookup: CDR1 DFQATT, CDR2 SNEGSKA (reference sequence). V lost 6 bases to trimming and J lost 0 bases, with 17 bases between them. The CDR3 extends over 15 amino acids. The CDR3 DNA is TGCAGTGCCCCTCCGACGACAGTGCCTAACTATGGCTACACCTTC. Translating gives CSAPPTTVPNYGYTF.

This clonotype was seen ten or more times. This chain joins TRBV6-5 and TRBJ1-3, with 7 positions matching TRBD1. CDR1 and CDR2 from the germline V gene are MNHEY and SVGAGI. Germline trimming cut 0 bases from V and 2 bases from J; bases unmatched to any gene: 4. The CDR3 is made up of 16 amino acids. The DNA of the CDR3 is TGTGCCAGCAGTTACTCCTTTACAGGGGCTGGAAACACCATATATTTT. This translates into CASSYSFTGAGNTIYF.

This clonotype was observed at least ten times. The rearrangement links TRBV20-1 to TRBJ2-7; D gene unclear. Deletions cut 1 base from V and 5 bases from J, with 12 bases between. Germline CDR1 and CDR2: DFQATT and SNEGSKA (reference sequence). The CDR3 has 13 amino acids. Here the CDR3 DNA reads TGCAGTGCTAGAGCCACCTCAGCTCACGAGCAGTACTTC. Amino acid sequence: CSARATSAHEQYF.

The CDR3 DNA follows: TGTGCCAGCAGCGCGACAGGGTCGGTTGGCTACACCTTC. Its protein product is CASSATGSVGYTF. This chain uses TRBV7-3 with TRBJ1-2; 7 positions agree with TRBD1. From germline, CDR1 is SGHTA and CDR2 FQGTGA. V dropped 5 bases and J dropped 7; count of bases not matched to a gene: 7. The CDR3 spans 13 residues.

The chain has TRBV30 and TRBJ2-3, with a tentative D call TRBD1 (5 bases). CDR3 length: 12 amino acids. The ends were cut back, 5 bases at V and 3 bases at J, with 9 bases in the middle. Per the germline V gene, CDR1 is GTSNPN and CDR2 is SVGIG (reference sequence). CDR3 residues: CAWEPGTDTQYF. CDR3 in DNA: TGTGCCTGGGAGCCAGGGACAGATACGCAGTATTTT.

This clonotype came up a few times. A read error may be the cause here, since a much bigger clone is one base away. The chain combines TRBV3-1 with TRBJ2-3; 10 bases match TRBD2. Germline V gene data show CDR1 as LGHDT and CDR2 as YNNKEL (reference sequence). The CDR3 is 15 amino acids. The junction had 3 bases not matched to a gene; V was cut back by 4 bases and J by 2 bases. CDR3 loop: CASSRTSGFTDTQYF. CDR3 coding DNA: TGTGCCAGCAGCCGGACTAGCGGATTCACAGATACGCAGTATTTT.

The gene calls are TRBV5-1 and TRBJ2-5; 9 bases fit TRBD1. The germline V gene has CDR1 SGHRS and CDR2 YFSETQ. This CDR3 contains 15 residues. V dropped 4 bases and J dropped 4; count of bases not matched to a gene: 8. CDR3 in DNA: TGCGCCAGCAGCACGGGACAGGGAGGCCGAGAGACCCAGTACTTC. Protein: CASSTGQGGRETQYF.

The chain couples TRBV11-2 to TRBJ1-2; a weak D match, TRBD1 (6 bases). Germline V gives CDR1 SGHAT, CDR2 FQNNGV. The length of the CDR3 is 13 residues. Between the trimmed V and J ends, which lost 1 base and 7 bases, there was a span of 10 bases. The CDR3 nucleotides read TGTGCCAGCAGCTTAGCACAGGGCCCTGGCTACACCTTC. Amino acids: CASSLAQGPGYTF.

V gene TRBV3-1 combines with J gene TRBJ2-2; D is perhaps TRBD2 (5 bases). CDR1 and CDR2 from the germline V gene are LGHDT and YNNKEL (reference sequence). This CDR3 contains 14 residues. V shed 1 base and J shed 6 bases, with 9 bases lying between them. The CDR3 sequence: CASSQGELAGELFF. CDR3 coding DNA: TGTGCCAGCAGCCAAGGGGAGTTGGCCGGGGAGCTGTTTTTT.

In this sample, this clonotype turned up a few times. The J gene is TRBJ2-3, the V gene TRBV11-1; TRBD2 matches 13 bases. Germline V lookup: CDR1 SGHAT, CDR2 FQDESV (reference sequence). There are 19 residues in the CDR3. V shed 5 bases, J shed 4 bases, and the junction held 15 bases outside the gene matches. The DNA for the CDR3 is TGTGCCAGCAGCCTAACTAGCGGGAGGGCCTTTTTTGGTTCAGATACGCAGTATTTT. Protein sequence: CASSLTSGRAFFGSDTQYF.

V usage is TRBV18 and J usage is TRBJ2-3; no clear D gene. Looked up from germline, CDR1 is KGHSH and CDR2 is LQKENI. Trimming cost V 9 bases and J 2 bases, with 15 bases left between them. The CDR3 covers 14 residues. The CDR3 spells CASSYVATTDTQYF. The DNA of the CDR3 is TGTGCCAGTTCCTACGTCGCCACCACAGATACGCAGTATTTT.

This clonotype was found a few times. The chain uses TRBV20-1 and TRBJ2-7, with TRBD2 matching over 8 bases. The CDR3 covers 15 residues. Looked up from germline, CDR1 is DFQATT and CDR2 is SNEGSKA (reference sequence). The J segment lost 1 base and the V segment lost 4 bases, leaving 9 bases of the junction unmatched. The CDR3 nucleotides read TGCAGTGCTACCAAAAGCGGGAGAAGGTCCTACGAGCAGTACTTC. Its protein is CSATKSGRRSYEQYF.

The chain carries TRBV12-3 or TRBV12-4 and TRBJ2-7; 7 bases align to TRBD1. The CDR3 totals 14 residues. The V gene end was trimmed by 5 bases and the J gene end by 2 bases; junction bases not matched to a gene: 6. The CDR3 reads CASSPRDRTYEQYF. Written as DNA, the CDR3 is TGTGCCAGCAGTCCCCGGGACAGAACCTACGAGCAGTACTTC.

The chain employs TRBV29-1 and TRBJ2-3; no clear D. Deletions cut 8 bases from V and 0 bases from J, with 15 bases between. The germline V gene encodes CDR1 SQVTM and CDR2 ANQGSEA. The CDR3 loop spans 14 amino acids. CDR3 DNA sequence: TGCAGCTTTACTCGCACGTCTAGCACAGATACGCAGTATTTT. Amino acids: CSFTRTSSTDTQYF.

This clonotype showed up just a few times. Here the CDR3 DNA reads TGCGCCAGCAGCCGCTCCGGGACAGGGTTCGAGCAGTACTTC. It yields the protein CASSRSGTGFEQYF. The rearrangement joins TRBV4-3 to TRBJ2-7; 9 bases map to TRBD1. The trim removed 4 bases at V and 6 bases at J, leaving 7 bases unmatched. The CDR3 has 14 amino acids. Germline V lookup: CDR1 LGHNA, CDR2 YSLEER.

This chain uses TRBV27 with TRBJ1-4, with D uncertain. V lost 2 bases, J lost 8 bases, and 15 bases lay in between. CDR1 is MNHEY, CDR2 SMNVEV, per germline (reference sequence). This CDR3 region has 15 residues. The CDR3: CASSLRSYLGEKLFF. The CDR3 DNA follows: TGTGCCAGCAGTTTAAGATCATATTTGGGAGAAAAACTGTTTTTT.

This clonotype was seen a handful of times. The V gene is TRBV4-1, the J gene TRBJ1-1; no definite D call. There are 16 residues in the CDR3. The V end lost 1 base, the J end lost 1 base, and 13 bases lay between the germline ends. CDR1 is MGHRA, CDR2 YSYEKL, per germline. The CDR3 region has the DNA TGCGCCAGCAGCCAAGTCGGGAGACAACCGAACACTGAAGCTTTCTTT. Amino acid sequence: CASSQVGRQPNTEAFF.

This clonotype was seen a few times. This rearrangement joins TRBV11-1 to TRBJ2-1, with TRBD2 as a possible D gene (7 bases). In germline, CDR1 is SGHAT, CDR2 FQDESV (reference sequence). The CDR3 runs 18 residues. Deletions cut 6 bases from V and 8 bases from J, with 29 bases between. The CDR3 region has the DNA TGTGCCAGCAGTTACTCCCGGGACACGGAGGGAGGGGCGCATGAGCAGTTCTTC. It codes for CASSYSRDTEGGAHEQFF.

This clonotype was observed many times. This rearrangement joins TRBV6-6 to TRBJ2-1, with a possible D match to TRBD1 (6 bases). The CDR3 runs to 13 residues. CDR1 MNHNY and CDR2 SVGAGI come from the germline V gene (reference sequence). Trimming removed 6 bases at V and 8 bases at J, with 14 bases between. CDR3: CASSPSRGHEQFF. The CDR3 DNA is TGTGCCAGCAGCCCCTCCAGGGGCCATGAGCAGTTCTTC.